This entry concerns a single T cell receptor (beta chain). Antigen unknown. These data are taken from a study of cytomegalovirus exposure and HLA in healthy donors. Using immunoSEQ multiplex PCR, the repertoire was profiled, and TCRdb retains in-frame clones only, with some absent. The sample holds some 260,000 clones, roughly 84% seen once. From germline, CDR1 is MGHDK and CDR2 SYGVNS. Trimming removed 1 base from V and 6 bases from J, with 15 bases in between. The CDR3 totals 15 residues. The study, taken as a whole, reports: In vitro, three CMV-associated chains proved specific for CMV antigens. Subsequent analysis of the 95 to 150 validation repertoires found a tendency for first-cohort TCR clusters to co-occur. For most TCR sequences rarity was the rule, although some public TCRs occurred in many donors.

The donors were part of the validation cohort of 100 to 150 subjects. That cohort was separate from the first cohort, which comprised under 700 subjects. This receptor was taken from a man aged 18 to 35 in good health and CMV-seropositive. Source material: PBMCs. The gene calls are TRBV25-1 and TRBJ1-2; D is undetermined. The chain's CDR3 is CASSESDGLRDGYTF. For the CDR3, the DNA is TGTGCCAGCAGTGAATCGGACGGTCTTCGGGATGGCTACACCTTC.